These 7 T cell receptor beta chains share one sample of origin, sequenced in a study of T cell changes during pregnancy in multiple sclerosis. Here immunoSEQ multiplex PCR was the method, and the copy in TCRdb shows in-frame clones only, minus some. The top ten clones hold under 15% of a sample with around 34,000 clones, 90% of them seen once. Sequenced material: CD8+ T cells from peripheral blood mononuclear cells, taken in the first trimester of pregnancy. These receptors originate from a female donor with multiple sclerosis, enrolled in a pregnancy study.

The gene calls are TRBV7-6 and TRBJ1-1; 10 bases match TRBD1. CDR3 size: 19 residues. CDR1 is SGHVS and CDR2 is FNYEAQ in the germline V gene. V shed 2 bases, J shed 0 bases, and the junction held 12 bases outside the gene matches. Written as DNA, the CDR3 is TGTGCCAGCAGCTTACCTTTGACAGGGGGCGACAGCATGAACACTGAAGCTTTCTTT. It yields the protein CASSLPLTGGDSMNTEAFF.

V and J are TRBV19 and TRBJ1-4; 7 bases agree with TRBD1. Germline assignment: CDR1 LNHDA and CDR2 SQIVND (reference sequence). CDR3 size: 15 residues. The junction had 3 bases not matched to a gene; V was cut back by 5 bases and J by 0 bases. The CDR3 DNA follows: TGTGCCAGTAGTGCTGGGACAGCAACTAATGAAAAACTGTTTTTT. Its protein product is CASSAGTATNEKLFF.

The V call is TRBV28, the J call TRBJ2-1; TRBD1 aligns across 9 bases. V was clipped by 8 bases and J by 1 base; unmatched bases: 0. This CDR3 contains 13 residues. Germline CDR1 and CDR2: MDHEN and SYDVKM. The CDR3 region has the DNA TGTGCCAGCGGGACAGGGTCCTACAATGAGCAGTTCTTC. Amino acid sequence: CASGTGSYNEQFF.

This chain connects TRBV27 to TRBJ1-2; the D gene is possibly TRBD1 (6 bases). The V end lost 8 bases, the J end lost 4 bases, and 11 bases lay between the germline ends. Germline V CDR1 and CDR2: MNHEY, SMNVEV (reference sequence). CDR3 length: 12 amino acids. The CDR3 is CASYEGVYGYTF. The CDR3 nucleotides are TGTGCCAGCTACGAGGGGGTCTATGGCTACACCTTC.

This chain links TRBV27 with TRBJ2-2, with D tentatively TRBD2 (6 bases). CDR3 length: 15 residues. V lost 3 bases, J lost 3 bases, and 11 bases lay in between. Per the germline V gene, CDR1 is MNHEY and CDR2 is SMNVEV (reference sequence). For the CDR3, the DNA is TGTGCCAGCAGTTTTGGGCTAGCGTACACCGGGGAGCTGTTTTTT. Its translation is CASSFGLAYTGELFF.

The J gene is TRBJ2-7, the V gene TRBV13; possible D gene TRBD2, 6 bases. Trimming removed 3 bases at V and 2 bases at J, with 11 bases between. The CDR3 extends over 14 amino acids. Germline assignment: CDR1 PRHDT and CDR2 FYEKMQ (reference sequence). This chain's CDR3 is CASSLGLRTYEQYF. The CDR3 DNA is TGTGCCAGCAGCTTGGGACTTAGGACCTACGAGCAGTACTTC.

This chain uses TRBV6-5 with TRBJ2-5; D unresolved. The CDR3 runs 13 residues. Trimming shortened V by 0 bases and J by 5 bases, and 7 bases separated the two germline ends. Germline V CDR1 and CDR2: MNHEY, SVGAGI. Written as DNA, the CDR3 is TGTGCCAGCAGTTACTCCTCCAGGGAGACCCAGTACTTC. It specifies CASSYSSRETQYF.